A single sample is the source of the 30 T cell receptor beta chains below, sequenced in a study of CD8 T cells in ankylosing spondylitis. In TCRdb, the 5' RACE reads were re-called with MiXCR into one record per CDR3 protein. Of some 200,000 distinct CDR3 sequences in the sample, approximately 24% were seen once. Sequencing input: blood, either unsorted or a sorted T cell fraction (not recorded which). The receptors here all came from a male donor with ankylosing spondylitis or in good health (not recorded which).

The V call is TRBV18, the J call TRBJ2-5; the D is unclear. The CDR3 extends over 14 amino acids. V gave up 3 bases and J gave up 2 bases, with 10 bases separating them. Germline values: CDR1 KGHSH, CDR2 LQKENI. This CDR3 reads CASSPVGSQETQYF. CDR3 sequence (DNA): TGTGCCAGCTCACCTGTAGGCTCACAAGAGACCCAGTACTTC.

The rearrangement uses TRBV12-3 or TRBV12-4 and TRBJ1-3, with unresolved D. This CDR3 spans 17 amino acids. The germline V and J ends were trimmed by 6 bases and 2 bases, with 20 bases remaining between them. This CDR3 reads CASSSYLGVFPGNTIYF. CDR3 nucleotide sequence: TGTGCCAGCAGCTCGTACCTCGGAGTCTTCCCTGGAAACACCATATATTTT.

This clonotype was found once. CDR3 nucleotide sequence: TGCGCCAGCAGCCAAGTCAGACTAGCGGGAGGCTACGAGCAGTACTTC. Encoded protein: CASSQVRLAGGYEQYF. J is TRBJ2-7 and V is TRBV4-1; 13 positions agree with TRBD2. Unmatched junction bases numbered 3, after V lost 1 base and J lost 3 bases. The CDR3 covers 16 residues. Germline CDR1 MGHRA, CDR2 YSYEKL.

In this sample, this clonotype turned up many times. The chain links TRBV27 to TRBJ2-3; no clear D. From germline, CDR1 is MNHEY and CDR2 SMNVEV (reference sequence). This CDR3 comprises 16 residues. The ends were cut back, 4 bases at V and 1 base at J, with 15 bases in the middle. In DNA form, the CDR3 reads TGTGCCAGCAGTTCCGGGCCCCGCCAGGGCACAGATACGCAGTATTTT. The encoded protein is CASSSGPRQGTDTQYF.

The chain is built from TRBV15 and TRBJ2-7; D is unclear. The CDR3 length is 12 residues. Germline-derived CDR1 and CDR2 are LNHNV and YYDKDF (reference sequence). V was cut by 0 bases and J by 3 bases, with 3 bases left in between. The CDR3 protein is CATSRDFYEQYF. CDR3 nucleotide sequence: TGTGCCACCAGCAGAGATTTCTACGAGCAGTACTTC.

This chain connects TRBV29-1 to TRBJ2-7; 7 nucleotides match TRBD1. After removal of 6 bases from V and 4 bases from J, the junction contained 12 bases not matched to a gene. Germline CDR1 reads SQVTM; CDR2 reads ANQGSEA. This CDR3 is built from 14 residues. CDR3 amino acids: CSVAYRGSRYEQYF. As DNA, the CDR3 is TGCAGCGTGGCCTACAGGGGATCCCGGTACGAGCAGTACTTC.

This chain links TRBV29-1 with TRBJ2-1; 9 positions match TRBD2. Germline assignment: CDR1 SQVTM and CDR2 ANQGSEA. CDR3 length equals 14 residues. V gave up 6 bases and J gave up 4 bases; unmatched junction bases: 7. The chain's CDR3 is CSVALAGRYNEQFF. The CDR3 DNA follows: TGCAGCGTGGCCCTAGCGGGACGTTACAATGAGCAGTTCTTC.

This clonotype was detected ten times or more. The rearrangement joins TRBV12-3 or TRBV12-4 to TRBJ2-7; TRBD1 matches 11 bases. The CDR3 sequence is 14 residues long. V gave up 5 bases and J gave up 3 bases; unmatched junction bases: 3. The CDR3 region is CASSGGQGVYEQYF. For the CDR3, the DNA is TGTGCCAGCAGTGGGGGACAGGGGGTCTACGAGCAGTACTTC.

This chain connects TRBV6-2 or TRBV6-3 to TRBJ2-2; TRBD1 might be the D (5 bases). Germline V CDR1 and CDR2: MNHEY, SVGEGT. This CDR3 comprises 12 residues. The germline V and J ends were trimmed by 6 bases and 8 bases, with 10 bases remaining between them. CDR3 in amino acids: CASSPQGGELFF. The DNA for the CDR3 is TGTGCCAGCAGCCCTCAGGGTGGGGAGCTGTTTTTT.

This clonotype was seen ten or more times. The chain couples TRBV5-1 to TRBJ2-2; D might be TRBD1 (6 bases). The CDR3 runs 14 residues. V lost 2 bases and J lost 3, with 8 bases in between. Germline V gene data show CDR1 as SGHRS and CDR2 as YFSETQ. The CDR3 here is CASSFTGHTGELFF. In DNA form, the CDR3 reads TGCGCCAGCAGCTTCACAGGGCACACCGGGGAGCTGTTTTTT.

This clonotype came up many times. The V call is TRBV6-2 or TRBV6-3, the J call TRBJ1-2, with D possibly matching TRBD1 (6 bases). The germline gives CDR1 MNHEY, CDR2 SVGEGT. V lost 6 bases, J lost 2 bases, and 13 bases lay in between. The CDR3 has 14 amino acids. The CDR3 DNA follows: TGTGCCAGCAGCAGGGACACCGGGAACTATGGCTACACCTTC. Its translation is CASSRDTGNYGYTF.

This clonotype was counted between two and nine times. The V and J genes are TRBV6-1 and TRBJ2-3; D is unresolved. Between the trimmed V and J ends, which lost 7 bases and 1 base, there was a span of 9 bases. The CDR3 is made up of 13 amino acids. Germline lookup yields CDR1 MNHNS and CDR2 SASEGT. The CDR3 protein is CASTASGTDTQYF. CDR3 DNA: TGTGCCAGCACCGCGAGCGGCACAGATACGCAGTATTTT.

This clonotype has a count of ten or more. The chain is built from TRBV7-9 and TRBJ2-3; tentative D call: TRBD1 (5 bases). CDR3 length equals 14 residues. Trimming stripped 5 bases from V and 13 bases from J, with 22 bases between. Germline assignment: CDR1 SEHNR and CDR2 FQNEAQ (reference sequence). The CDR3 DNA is TGTGCCAGCAGCCCCTTATTTAGGTCCAGGGTGGAGTATTTT. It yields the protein CASSPLFRSRVEYF.

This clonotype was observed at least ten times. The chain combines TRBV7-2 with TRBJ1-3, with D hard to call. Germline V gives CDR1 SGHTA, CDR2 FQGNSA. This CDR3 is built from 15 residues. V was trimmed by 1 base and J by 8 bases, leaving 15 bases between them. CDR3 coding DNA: TGTGCCAGCAGCTTAGGTGGACCCTGGCTCGACACCATATATTTT. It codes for CASSLGGPWLDTIYF.

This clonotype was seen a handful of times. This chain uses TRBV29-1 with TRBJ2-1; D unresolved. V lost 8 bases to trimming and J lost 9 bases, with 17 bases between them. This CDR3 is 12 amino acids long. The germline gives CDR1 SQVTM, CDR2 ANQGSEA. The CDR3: CSNAPDGGEQFF. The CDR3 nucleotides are TGCAGCAACGCCCCGGACGGTGGTGAGCAGTTCTTC.

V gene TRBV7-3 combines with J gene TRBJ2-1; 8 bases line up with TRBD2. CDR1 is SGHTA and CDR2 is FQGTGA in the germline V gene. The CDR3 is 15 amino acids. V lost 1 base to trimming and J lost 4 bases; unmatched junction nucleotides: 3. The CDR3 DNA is TGTGCCAGCAGCTTAAGTAGCGGGGTTTACAATGAGCAGTTCTTC. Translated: CASSLSSGVYNEQFF.

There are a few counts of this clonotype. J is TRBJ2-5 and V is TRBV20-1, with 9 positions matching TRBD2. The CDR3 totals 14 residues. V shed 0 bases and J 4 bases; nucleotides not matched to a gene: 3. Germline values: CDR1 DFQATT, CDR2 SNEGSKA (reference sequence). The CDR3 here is CSARDSGSLETQYF. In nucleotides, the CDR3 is TGCAGTGCTAGAGATAGCGGGAGCTTAGAGACCCAGTACTTC.

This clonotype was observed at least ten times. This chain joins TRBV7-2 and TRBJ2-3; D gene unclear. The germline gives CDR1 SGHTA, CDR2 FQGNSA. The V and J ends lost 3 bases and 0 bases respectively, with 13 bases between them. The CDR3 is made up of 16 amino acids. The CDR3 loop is CASSLFYHFSTDTQYF. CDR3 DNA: TGTGCCAGCAGCTTGTTTTACCATTTTAGCACAGATACGCAGTATTTT. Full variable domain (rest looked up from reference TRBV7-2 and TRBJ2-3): GAGVSQSPSNKVTEKGKDVELRCDPISGHTALYWYRQSLGQGLEFLIYFQGNSAPDKSGLPSDRFSAERTGGSVSTLTIQRTQQEDSAVYLCASSLFYHFSTDTQYFGPGTRLTVL.

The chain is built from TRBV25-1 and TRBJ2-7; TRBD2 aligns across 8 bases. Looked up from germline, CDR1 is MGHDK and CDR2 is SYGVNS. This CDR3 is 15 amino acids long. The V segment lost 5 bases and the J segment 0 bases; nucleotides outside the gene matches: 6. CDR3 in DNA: TGTGCCAGCAGTCGGGGGGGGGCCTCCTCCTACGAGCAGTACTTC. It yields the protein CASSRGGASSYEQYF.

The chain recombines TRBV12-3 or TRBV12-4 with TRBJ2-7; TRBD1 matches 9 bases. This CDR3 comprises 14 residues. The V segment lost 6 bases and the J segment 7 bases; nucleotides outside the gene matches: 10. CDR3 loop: CASSPGQGIAEQYF. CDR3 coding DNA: TGTGCCAGCAGCCCGGGACAGGGCATAGCTGAGCAGTACTTC.

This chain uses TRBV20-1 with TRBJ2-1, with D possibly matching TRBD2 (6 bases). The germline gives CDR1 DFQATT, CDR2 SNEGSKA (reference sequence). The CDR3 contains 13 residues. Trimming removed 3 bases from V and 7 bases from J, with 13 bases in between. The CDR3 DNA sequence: TGCAGTGCTAGTGAACTAGCAGGGAATGAGCAGTTCTTC. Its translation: CSASELAGNEQFF.

CDR3 DNA sequence: TGTGCCAGCAGTGTTCGACCGGGACAGGGGGATCAGCCCCAGCATTTT. Residues: CASSVRPGQGDQPQHF. The gene calls are TRBV12-3 or TRBV12-4 and TRBJ1-5; 11 bases map to TRBD1. CDR3 length: 16 amino acids. Losses at the gene ends were 5 bases for V and 5 bases for J; bases not matched to a gene: 8.

The CDR3 loop is CASSPQWDRLNNEQFF. In DNA, the CDR3 is TGTGCCAGCAGCCCTCAATGGGACAGGTTGAACAATGAGCAGTTCTTC. The rearrangement links TRBV7-6 to TRBJ2-1; 8 nucleotides match TRBD1. Per the germline V gene, CDR1 is SGHVS and CDR2 is FNYEAQ. Trimming at V came to 5 bases and at J to 5 bases, leaving 11 bases not matched to a gene. The CDR3 is made up of 16 amino acids.

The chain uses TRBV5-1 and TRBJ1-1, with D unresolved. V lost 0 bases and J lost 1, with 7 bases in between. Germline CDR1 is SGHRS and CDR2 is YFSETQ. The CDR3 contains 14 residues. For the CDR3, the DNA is TGCGCCAGCAGCTTGGGACGGCAGAACACTGAAGCTTTCTTT. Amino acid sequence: CASSLGRQNTEAFF.

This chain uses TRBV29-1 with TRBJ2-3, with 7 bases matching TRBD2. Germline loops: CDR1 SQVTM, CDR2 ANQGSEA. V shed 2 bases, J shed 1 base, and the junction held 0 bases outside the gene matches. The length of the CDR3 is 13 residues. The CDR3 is CSVELAGTDTQYF. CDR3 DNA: TGCAGCGTTGAACTAGCGGGCACAGATACGCAGTATTTT.

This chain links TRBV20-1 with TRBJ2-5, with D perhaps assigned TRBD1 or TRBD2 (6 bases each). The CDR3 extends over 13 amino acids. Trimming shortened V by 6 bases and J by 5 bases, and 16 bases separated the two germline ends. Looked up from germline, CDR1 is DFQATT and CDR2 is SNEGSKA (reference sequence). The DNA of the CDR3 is TGCAGTGCGCCAGTCAGGGGAGGCGAGACCCAGTACTTC. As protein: CSAPVRGGETQYF.

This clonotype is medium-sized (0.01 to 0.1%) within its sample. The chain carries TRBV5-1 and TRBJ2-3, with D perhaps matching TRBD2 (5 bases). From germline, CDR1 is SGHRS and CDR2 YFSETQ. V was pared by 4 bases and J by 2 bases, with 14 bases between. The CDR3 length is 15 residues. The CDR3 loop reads CASSRTEDLTDTQYF. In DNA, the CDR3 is TGCGCCAGCAGCAGGACGGAGGACCTCACAGATACGCAGTATTTT.

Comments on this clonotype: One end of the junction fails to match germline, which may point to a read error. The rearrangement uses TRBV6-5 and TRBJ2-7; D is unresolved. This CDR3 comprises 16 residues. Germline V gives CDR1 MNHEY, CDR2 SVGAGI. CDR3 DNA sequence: TGTGCCAGCAGGTTAGGTGCTACGGGCTCCGTTATAGTGGAGAACTTC. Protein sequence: CASRLGATGSVIVENF.

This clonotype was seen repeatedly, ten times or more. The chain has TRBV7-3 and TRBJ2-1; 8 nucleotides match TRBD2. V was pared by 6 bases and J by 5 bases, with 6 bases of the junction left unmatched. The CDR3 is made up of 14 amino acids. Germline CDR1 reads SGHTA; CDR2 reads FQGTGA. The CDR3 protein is CASRKTSVDNEQFF. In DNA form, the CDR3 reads TGTGCCAGCAGGAAGACTAGCGTGGACAATGAGCAGTTCTTC. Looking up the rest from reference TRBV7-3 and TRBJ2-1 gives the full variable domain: GAGVSQTPSNKVTEKGKYVELRCDPISGHTALYWYRQSLGQGPEFLIYFQGTGAADDSGLPNDRFFAVRPEGSVSTLKIQRTERGDSAVYLCASRKTSVDNEQFFGPGTRLTVL.

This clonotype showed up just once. CDR3 bases: TGTGCCATCTACCCCGGGGGGCGCGGGGCTGGAAACACCATATATTTT. Translation gives CAIYPGGRGAGNTIYF. The chain has TRBV6-1 and TRBJ1-3; D might be TRBD1 (6 bases). CDR3 length equals 16 residues. The V end was cut by 10 bases, the J end by 2 bases, with 21 bases between. The germline CDR1 and CDR2 sequences are MNHNS and SASEGT.